Sequencing of this TCR beta chain was carried out in a study of blood T cell repertoires in COVID-19 (TCRdb year 2020). Describing the broader study: The collaborator samples originated in the United States, Italy and Spain and spanned the acute and convalescent phases of COVID-19. The prospective study material was composed of cDNA or gDNA derived from T cells, B-cell-depleted T cells, or PBMCs. Subjects who had been exposed to COVID-19, were actively infected with it, or had recovered from it provided the deeply sampled blood TCRbeta repertoires that made up the dataset. The repertoires were released in a freely available public database meant as a resource for research on the immune response to SARS-CoV-2. The samples were drawn from the first 160 participants of the ongoing ImmuneRACE study and from some 1,300 subjects provided by 6 global collaborators. The sample metadata nearly always contained a de-identified subject ID, COVID-19 status, age in years and sex. Where available, HLA class I and class II types were obtained from metadata supplied by the sample provider rather than from assay-based typing. The investigation overall reported the following: The amount of clinical and demographic metadata varied by source and participant and was provided uncurated.

Notes on this clone: Its antigen remains undetermined. No clone much larger than this one lies a single base away; base qualities are absent.

TCRbeta CDR3 regions were amplified from genomic DNA by means of the immunoSEQ Assay, a bias-controlled multiplex PCR. The paper's processing steps were these. The number of nucleated cells in each sample was estimated from the amplification of reference gene primers within the assay. To quantify the absolute abundance of each unique TCRbeta CDR3 rearrangement, sequence reads were collapsed and filtered. Productive Simpson clonality was computed per sample as the square root of Simpson's diversity index over productive rearrangements. Not all clones reach the TCRdb copy of this immuneACCESS table, which keeps in-frame sequences only. Checked studies attribute under half of the gap to unresolved V genes and leave the rest unexplained. That table gives V, J and clone size, and the DNA gave D and trimming. For this sample there are more than 150,000 clones; 70% to 80% appear just once. Of the sample, 13% to 15% is held by the ten largest clones.

The germline V and J ends show losses of 3 bases and 8 bases respectively, and no gene match explains 7 bases of the junction. As encoded in the germline V gene, CDR1 is SGHAT while CDR2 is FQNNGV. The CDR3 runs 15 residues from the cysteine to the phenylalanine. Of all the DNA, just the CDR3 is kept, 45 bases in frame from base 1. In the prospective study, participants were roughly 18 to 95 years old, resided in 24 geographic areas of the United States, and were enrolled through a virtual design. To assign participants to cohorts, the prospective study relied on clinical history that participants themselves reported in a screening survey and a study questionnaire. Exposed participants were defined as having been in contact with someone with a PCR-confirmed or clinician-diagnosed COVID-19 case within 2 weeks of study entry. Each participant in the prospective study had whole blood, serum and a nasopharyngeal or oropharyngeal swab collected by mobile phlebotomists. Additional blood draws and questionnaires over an approximately 2-month period could optionally be provided by prospective study participants. Blood samples from the prospective study were shipped frozen or at room temperature prior to DNA extraction.

The chain uses TRBV11-2 and TRBJ2-1, with 10 junctional bases fitting TRBD2. The sample taken for sequencing was PBMCs or T cells enriched from blood (not recorded which). The source is a man aged 55 to 70 who had been exposed to COVID-19. The nucleotides read TGTGCCAGCAGCTTGGGAGCGGGAGGGCTGGATGAGCAGTTCTTC. It specifies CASSLGAGGLDEQFF. Extended through the reference TRBV11-2 and TRBJ2-1 proteins, this CDR3 yields the full variable domain: EAGVAQSPRYKIIEKRQSVAFWCNPISGHATLYWYQQILGQGPKLLIQFQNNGVVDDSQLPKDRFSAERLKGVDSTLKIQPAKLEDSAVYLCASSLGAGGLDEQFFGPGTRLTVL.